The clone carrying this T cell receptor (beta chain) was observed a few times. The antigen is undetermined. As to time point: pre-sensitization, week 0. Treatment noted: therapeutic diphenylcyclopropenone sensitization with weekly scalp DPC. Blood sampling occurred before each patch-test application. The data derive from a study of human T cells and chemical hapten exposure. Points from the study as a whole: Expanded TCRs clustered into significantly more large CDR3 similarity groups than controls, the analysis revealed. DPC sensitization left the count of TCRs above 1 in 1000 unchanged.

Using its own MiXCR run on the RACE reads, TCRdb lists one record per CDR3 protein. The table records 180,000 or so distinct CDR3 sequences, almost 30% of them present only once. This TCR came from a woman aged 30 to 39 with alopecia areata. Some clones in this sample may be carry-over from other donors' samples. Here the sequenced sample was whole blood, taken in connection with sensitization to the hapten diphenylcyclopropenone (DPC).

The CDR3 spells CASRRASGELFF. Here the CDR3 DNA reads TGTGCCAGCAGAAGGGCTTCCGGGGAGCTGTTTTTT. This sequence joins TRBV27 and TRBJ2-2; D ambiguous. V shed 6 bases and J shed 6 bases, with 8 bases lying between them. Looked up from germline, CDR1 is MNHEY and CDR2 is SMNVEV (reference sequence). The CDR3 sequence is 12 residues long.